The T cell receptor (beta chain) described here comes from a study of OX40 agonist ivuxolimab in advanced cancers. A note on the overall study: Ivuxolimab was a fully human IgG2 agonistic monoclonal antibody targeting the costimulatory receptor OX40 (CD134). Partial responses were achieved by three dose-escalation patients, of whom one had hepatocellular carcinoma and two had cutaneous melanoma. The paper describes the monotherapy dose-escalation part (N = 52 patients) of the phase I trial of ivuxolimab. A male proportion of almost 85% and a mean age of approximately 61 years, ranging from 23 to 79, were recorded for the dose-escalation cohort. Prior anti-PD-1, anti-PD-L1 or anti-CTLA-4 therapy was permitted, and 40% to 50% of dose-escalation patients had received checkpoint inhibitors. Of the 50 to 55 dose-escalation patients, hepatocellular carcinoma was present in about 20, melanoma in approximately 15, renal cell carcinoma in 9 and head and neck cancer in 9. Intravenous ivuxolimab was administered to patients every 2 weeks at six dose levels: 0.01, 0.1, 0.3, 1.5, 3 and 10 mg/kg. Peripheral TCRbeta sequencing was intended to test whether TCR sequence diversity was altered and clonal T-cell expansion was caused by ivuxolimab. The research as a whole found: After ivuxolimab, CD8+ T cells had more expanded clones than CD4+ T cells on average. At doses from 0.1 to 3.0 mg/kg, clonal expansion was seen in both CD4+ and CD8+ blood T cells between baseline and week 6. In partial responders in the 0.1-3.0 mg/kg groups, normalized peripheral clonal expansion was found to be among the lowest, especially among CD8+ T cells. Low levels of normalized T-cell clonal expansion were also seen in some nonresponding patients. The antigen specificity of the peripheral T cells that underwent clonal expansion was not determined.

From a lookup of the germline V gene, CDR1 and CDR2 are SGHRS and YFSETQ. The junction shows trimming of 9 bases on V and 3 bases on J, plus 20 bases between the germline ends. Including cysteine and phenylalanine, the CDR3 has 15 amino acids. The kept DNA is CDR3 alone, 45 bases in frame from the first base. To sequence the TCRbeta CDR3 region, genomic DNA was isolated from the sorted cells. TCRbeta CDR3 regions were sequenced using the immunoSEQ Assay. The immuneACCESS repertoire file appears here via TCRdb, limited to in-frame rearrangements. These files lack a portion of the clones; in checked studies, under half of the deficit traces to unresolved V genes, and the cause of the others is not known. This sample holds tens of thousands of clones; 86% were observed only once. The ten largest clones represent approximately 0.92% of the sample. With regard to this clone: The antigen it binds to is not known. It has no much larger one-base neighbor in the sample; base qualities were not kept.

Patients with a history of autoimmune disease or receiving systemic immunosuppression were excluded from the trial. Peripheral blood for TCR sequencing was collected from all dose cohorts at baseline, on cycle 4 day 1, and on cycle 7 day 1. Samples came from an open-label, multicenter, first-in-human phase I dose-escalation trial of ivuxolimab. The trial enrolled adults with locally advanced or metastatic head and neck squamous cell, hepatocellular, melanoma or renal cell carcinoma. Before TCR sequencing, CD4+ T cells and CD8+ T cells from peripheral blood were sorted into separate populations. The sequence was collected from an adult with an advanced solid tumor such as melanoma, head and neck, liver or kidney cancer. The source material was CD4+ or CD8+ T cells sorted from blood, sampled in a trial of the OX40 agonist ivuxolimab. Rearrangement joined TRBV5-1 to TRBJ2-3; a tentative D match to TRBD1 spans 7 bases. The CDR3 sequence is CATTGETGLTDTQYF. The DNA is TGCGCCACCACGGGGGAGACAGGGTTGACAGATACGCAGTATTTT.